The 5 T cell receptor beta chains reported below all come from one sample, sequenced in a study of Ad26.COV2.S vaccination and SARS-CoV-2 variants. Treatment reported: some 19 received Ad26.COV2.S at low or high dose, single or two shots; roughly five received placebo; per-sample allocation not given. Day 63 after the first injection of vaccine or placebo was the sampling time. Profiled with immunoSEQ multiplex PCR; TCRdb holds only in-frame clones, not every one. The data contain some 420,000 clones, 85% to 90% of them singletons. Sequenced material: peripheral blood, taken in a trial of Ad26.COV2.S vaccine versus placebo. The receptors here all came from a person aged 18-60 years who received the Ad26.COV2.S COVID-19 vaccine or a placebo.

The chain employs TRBV3-1 (or the pseudogene TRBV3-2) and TRBJ1-1; D call uncertain. The V end was cut by 6 bases, the J end by 1 base, with 9 bases between. The CDR3 contains 13 residues. Germline values: CDR1 LGHDT, CDR2 YNNKEL (reference sequence). CDR3 nucleotides: TGTGCCAGCAGGTGGAACAGGAACACTGAAGCTTTCTTT. Protein product: CASRWNRNTEAFF.

This sequence joins TRBV28 and TRBJ2-4; TRBD1 is a possible D gene (5 bases). Trimming shortened V by 5 bases and J by 2 bases, and 10 bases separated the two germline ends. The CDR3 has 14 residues. Germline V lookup: CDR1 MDHEN, CDR2 SYDVKM. CDR3: CASSPRQTKNIQYF. The CDR3 region has the DNA TGTGCCAGCAGTCCCAGACAGACCAAAAACATTCAGTACTTC.

The chain links TRBV6-2 or TRBV6-3 to TRBJ1-5; 8 nucleotides line up with TRBD1. The CDR3 loop spans 15 amino acids. Per the germline V gene, CDR1 is MNHEY and CDR2 is SVGEGT. The ends lost 5 bases at V and 7 bases at J; junction bases unmatched: 10. The CDR3 loop reads CASSDGQGSGQPQHF. CDR3 DNA: TGTGCCAGCAGTGACGGACAGGGTTCAGGGCAGCCCCAGCATTTT.

This clone is a singleton in its sample. The J gene is TRBJ1-5, the V gene TRBV7-9; D is unclear. V was clipped by 3 bases and J by 7 bases, with 16 bases between them. There are 15 residues in the CDR3. Germline loops: CDR1 SEHNR, CDR2 FQNEAQ (reference sequence). The CDR3 spells CASSLGNSGGQPQHF. The CDR3 DNA sequence: TGTGCCAGCAGCTTGGGAAACAGTGGCGGGCAGCCCCAGCATTTT.

Regarding this clone: This same CDR3 is encoded by further DNA sequences in the sample. V and J are TRBV28 and TRBJ1-3; no definite D call. This CDR3 is built from 13 residues. The germline CDR1 and CDR2 sequences are MDHEN and SYDVKM. V shed 3 bases and J shed 0 bases, with 3 bases lying between them. The CDR3 is CASSFGSGNTIYF. The CDR3 nucleotides are TGTGCCAGCAGTTTTGGCTCTGGAAACACCATATATTTT. Using reference TRBV28 and TRBJ1-3 for the parts outside the CDR3, the full variable domain is DVKVTQSSRYLVKRTGEKVFLECVQDMDHENMFWYRQDPGLGLRLIYFSYDVKMKEKGDIPEGYSVSREKKERFSLILESASTNQTSMYLCASSFGSGNTIYFGEGSWLTVV.